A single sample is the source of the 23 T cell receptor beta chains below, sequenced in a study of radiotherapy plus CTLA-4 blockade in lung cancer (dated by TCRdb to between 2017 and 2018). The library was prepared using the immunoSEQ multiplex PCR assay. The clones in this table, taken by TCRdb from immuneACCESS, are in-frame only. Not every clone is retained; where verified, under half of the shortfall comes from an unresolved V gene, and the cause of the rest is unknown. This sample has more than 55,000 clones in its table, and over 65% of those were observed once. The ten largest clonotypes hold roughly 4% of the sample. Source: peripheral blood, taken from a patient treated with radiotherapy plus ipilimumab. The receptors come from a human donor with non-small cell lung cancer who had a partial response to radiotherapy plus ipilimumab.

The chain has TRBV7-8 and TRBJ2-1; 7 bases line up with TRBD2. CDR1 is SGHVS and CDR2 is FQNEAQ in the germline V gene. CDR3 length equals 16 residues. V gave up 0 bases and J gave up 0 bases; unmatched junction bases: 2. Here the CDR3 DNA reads TGTGCCAGCAGCTTAGCAGCGGGGAGCTCCTACAATGAGCAGTTCTTC. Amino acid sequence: CASSLAAGSSYNEQFF.

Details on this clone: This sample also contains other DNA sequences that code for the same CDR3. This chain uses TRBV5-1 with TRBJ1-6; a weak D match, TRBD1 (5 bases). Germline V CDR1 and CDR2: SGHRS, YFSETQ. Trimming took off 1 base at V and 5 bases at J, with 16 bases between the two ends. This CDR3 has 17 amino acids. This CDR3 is CASSLSPQAINNSPLHF. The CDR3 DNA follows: TGCGCCAGCAGCTTGTCCCCACAGGCGATTAATAATTCACCCCTCCACTTT.

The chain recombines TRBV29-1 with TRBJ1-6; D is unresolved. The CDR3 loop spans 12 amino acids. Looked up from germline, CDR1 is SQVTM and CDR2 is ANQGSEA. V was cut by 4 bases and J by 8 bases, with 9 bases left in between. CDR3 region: CSVGGGDSPLHF. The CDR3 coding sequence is TGCAGCGTTGGAGGCGGGGATTCACCCCTCCACTTT.

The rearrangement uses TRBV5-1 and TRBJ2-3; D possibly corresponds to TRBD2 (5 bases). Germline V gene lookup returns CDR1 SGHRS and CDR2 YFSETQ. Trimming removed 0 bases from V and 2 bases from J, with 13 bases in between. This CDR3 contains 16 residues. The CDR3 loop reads CASSLVALGDTDTQYF. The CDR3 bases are TGCGCCAGCAGCTTGGTGGCCCTCGGGGACACAGATACGCAGTATTTT.

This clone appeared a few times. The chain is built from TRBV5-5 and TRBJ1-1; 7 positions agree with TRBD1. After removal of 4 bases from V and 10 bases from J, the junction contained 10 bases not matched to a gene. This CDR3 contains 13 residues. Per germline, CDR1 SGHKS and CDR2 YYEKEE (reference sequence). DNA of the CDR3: TGTGCCAGCAGCCCGGGACAGCGTGGTGGAGCTTTCTTT. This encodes CASSPGQRGGAFF.

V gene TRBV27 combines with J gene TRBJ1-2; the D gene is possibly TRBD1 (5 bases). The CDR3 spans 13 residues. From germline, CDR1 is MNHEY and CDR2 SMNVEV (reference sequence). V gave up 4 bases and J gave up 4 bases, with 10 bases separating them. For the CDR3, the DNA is TGTGCCAGCAGTTGGGGGGGAGGCTATGGCTACACCTTC. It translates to CASSWGGGYGYTF.

The CDR3: CASSESTGGTPLHF. CDR3 DNA sequence: TGTGCCAGCAGTGAATCGACAGGGGGTACACCCCTCCACTTT. This chain uses TRBV6-1 with TRBJ1-6; TRBD1 matches 9 bases. The CDR3 totals 14 residues. CDR1 MNHNS and CDR2 SASEGT come from the germline V gene. J gave up 11 bases and V 2 bases, and 4 bases lay outside the gene matches.

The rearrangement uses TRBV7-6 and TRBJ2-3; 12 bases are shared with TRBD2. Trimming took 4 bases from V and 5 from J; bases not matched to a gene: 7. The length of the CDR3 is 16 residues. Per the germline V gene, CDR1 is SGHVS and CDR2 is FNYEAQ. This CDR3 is CASSSPSGGAGDTQYF. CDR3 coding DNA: TGTGCCAGCAGCTCCCCTAGCGGGGGGGCCGGAGATACGCAGTATTTT.

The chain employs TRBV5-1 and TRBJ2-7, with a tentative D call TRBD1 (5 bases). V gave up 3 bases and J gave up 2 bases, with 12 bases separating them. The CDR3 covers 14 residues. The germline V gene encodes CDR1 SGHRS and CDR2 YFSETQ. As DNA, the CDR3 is TGCGCCAGCAGCTACCAGACAGACACCTACGAGCAGTACTTC. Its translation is CASSYQTDTYEQYF.

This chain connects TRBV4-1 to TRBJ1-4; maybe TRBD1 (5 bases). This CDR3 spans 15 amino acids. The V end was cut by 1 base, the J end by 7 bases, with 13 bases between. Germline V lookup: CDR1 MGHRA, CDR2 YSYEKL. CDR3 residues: CASSQGRGAGEKLFF. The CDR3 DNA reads TGCGCCAGCAGCCAAGGAAGGGGCGCTGGTGAAAAACTGTTTTTT.

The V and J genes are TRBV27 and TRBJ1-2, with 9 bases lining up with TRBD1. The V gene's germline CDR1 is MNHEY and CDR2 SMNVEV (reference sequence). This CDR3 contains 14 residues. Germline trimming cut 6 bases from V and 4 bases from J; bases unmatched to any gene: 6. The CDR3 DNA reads TGTGCCAGCAGCGACGGGACAGGGCCCTATGGCTACACCTTC. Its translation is CASSDGTGPYGYTF.

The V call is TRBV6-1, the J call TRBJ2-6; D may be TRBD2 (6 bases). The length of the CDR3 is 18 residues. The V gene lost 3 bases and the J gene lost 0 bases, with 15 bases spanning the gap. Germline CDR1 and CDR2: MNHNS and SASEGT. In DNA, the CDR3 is TGTGCCAGCAGTGACCAAGGACTATTCCGCTCTGGGGCCAACGTCCTGACTTTC. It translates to CASSDQGLFRSGANVLTF.

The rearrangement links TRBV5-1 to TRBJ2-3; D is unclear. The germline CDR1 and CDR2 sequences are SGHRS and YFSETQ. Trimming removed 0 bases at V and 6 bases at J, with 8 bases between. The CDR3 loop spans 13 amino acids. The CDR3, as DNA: TGCGCCAGCAGCTTGGACCCCGGGGATACGCAGTATTTT. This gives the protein CASSLDPGDTQYF.

CDR3 sequence: CAWGRTGGLDYGYTF. The CDR3 nucleotides are TGTGCCTGGGGGAGGACAGGGGGCTTGGACTATGGCTACACCTTC. The chain recombines TRBV30 with TRBJ1-2; 11 positions agree with TRBD1. The ends lost 5 bases at V and 3 bases at J; junction bases unmatched: 8. There are 15 residues in the CDR3. Germline values: CDR1 GTSNPN, CDR2 SVGIG (reference sequence).

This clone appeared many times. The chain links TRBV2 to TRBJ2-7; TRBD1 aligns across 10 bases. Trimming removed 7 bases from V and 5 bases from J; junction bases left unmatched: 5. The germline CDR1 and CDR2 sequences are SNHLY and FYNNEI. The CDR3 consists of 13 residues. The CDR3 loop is CASTGQGYNEQYF. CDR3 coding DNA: TGTGCCAGCACGGGACAGGGGTACAACGAGCAGTACTTC. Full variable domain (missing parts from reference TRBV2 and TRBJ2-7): EPEVTQTPSHQVTQMGQEVILRCVPISNHLYFYWYRQILGQKVEFLVSFYNNEISEKSEIFDDQFSVERPDGSNFTLKIRSTKLEDSAMYFCASTGQGYNEQYFGPGTRLTVT.

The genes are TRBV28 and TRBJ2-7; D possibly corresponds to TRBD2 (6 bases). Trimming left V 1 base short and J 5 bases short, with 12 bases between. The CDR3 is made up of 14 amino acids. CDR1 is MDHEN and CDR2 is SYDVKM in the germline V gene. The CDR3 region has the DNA TGTGCCAGCAGTTTATCCCCTGGGGGGAACGAGCAGTACTTC. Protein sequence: CASSLSPGGNEQYF.

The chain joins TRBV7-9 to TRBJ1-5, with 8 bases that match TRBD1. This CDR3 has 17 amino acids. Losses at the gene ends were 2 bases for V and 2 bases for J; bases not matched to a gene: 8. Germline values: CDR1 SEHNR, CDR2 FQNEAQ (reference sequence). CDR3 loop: CASSLQGATGRNQPQHF. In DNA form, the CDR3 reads TGTGCCAGCAGCTTACAGGGGGCGACGGGACGCAATCAGCCCCAGCATTTT.

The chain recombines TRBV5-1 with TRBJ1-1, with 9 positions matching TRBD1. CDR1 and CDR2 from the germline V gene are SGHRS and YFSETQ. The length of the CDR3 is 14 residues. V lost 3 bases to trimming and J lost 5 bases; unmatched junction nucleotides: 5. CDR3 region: CASSWGQGGTEAFF. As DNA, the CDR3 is TGCGCCAGCAGCTGGGGACAGGGTGGTACTGAAGCTTTCTTT.

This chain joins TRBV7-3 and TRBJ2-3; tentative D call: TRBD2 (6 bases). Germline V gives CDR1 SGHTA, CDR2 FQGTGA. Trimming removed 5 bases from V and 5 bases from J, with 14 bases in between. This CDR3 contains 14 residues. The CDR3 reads CASSRAGLGDTQYF. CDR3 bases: TGTGCCAGCAGCCGAGCGGGCCTCGGAGATACGCAGTATTTT.

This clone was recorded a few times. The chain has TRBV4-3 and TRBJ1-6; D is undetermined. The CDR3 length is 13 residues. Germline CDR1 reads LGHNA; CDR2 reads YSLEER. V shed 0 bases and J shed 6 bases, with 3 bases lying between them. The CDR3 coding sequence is TGCGCCAGCAGCCAAGAAGCTAATTCACCCCTCCACTTT. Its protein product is CASSQEANSPLHF.

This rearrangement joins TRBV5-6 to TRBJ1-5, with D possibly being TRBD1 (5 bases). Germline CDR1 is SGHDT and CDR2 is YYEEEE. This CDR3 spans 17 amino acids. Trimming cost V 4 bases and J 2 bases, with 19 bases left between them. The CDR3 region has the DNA TGTGCCAGCAGCGGGGGGGGAAGACAGCAGGGCAATCAGCCCCAGCATTTT. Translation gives CASSGGGRQQGNQPQHF.

The CDR3 bases are TGTGCCAGCAGCTTAGGAAACAGGGAAAGCACAGATACGCAGTATTTT. Translated, it gives CASSLGNRESTDTQYF. The chain combines TRBV9 with TRBJ2-3; a weak D match, TRBD1 (6 bases). Trimming left V 4 bases short and J 0 bases short, with 15 bases between. Per germline, CDR1 SGDLS and CDR2 YYNGEE. The CDR3 is 16 residues long.

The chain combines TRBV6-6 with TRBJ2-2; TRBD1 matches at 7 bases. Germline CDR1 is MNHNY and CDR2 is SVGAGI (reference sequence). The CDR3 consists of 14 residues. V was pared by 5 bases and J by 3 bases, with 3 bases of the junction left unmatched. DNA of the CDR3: TGTGCCAGCAGTAAGACAGGGTACACCGGGGAGCTGTTTTTT. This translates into CASSKTGYTGELFF.